What follows is one T cell receptor beta chain and its context. Its antigen remains unknown. The sample originates from a study of T cells in Graves' hyperthyroidism and ophthalmopathy. Study in general: Staff took peripheral blood when the initial diagnosis was made, before any treatment began. General study results and limits: Stable hyperthyroidism was separated from ophthalmopathy by a model based on 13 V-J features.

This CDR3 comprises 10 residues. The ends were cut back, 6 bases at V and 8 bases at J, with 2 bases in the middle. Germline V lookup: CDR1 MDHEN, CDR2 SYDVKM. The investigators amplified TCR beta CDR3 regions from RNA transcripts. Carried out on the TCR CDR3, a first-round RT-PCR used the HTBI primer set. TCRdb passed the multiplex PCR reads through MiXCR, listing each CDR3 protein once. Of 640,000 or so distinct CDR3 sequences in the sample, 12% to 15% were seen once. Clinical symptoms, serum thyroxine, TRAb, thyroid ultrasound and orbital computed tomography informed diagnoses. This chain connects TRBV28 to TRBJ2-6; D unresolved. The source of this sequence is a woman aged 18 to 35 with Graves' ophthalmopathy. Specimen: blood. The CDR3 sequence: CASSSNVLTF. The CDR3 DNA reads as TGTGCCAGCAGCTCCAACGTCCTGACTTTC. The full variable domain, completed using reference TRBV28 and TRBJ2-6, is DVKVTQSSRYLVKRTGEKVFLECVQDMDHENMFWYRQDPGLGLRLIYFSYDVKMKEKGDIPEGYSVSREKKERFSLILESASTNQTSMYLCASSSNVLTFGAGSRLTVL.